This TCR beta chain stems from a study of CD8+ T cells in alopecia areata. Described treatment: oral pan-JAK inhibitor, 5-10 mg twice daily. Following RNA extraction, reverse transcription yielded cDNA that acted as the sequencing template. The repertoire was sequenced with immunoSEQ multiplex PCR; TCRdb's copy has only in-frame clones and lacks some. There are under 250,000 clones in the sample; approximately 67% occur only once, and around 1.2% lies in the top ten. With 1 base removed from V and 3 bases from J, the gap between germline ends came to 13 bases. Germline assignment: CDR1 SGHRS and CDR2 YFSETQ. The CDR3 has 15 amino acids.

J is TRBJ1-2 and V is TRBV5-1; D uncertain. The clonotype comes from a human donor with alopecia areata. The sample consisted of CD4+ T cells sorted from blood, taken around week 42, from a patient treated with tofacitinib. CDR3 sequence: CASSLRTTADYGYTF. The DNA of the CDR3 is TGCGCCAGCAGCTTGAGAACGACCGCGGACTATGGCTACACCTTC. Complete variable domain (other parts from reference TRBV5-1 and TRBJ1-2): KAGVTQTPRYLIKTRGQQVTLSCSPISGHRSVSWYQQTPGQGLQFLFEYFSETQRNKGNFPGRFSGRQFSNSRSEMNVSTLELGDSALYLCASSLRTTADYGYTFGSGTRLTVV.